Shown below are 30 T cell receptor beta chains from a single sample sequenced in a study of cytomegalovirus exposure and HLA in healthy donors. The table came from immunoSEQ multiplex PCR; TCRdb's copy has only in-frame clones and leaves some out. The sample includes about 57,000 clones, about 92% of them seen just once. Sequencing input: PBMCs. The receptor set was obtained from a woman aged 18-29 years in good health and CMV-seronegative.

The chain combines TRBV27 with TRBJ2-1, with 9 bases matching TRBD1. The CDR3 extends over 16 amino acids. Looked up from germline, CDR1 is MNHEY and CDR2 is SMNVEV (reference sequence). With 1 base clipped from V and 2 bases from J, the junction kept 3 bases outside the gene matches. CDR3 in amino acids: CASSLLGQGPYNEQFF. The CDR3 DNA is TGTGCCAGCAGTTTATTGGGACAGGGCCCCTACAATGAGCAGTTCTTC.

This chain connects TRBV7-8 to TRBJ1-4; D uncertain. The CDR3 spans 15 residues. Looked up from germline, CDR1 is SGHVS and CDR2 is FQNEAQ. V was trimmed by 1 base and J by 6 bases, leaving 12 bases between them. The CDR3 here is CASSLDGPADEKLFF. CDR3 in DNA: TGTGCCAGCAGCTTAGATGGTCCGGCGGATGAAAAACTGTTTTTT.

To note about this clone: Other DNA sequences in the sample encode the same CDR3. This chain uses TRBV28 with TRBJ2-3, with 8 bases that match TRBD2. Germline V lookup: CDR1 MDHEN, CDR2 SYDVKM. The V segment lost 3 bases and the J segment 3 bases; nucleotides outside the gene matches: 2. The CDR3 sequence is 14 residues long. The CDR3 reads CASSFLAGTDTQYF. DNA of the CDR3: TGTGCCAGCAGTTTCTTAGCGGGAACAGATACGCAGTATTTT.

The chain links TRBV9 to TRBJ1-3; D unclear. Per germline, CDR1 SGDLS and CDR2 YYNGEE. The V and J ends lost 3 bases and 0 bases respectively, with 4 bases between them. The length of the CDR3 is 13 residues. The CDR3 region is CASSAVSGNTIYF. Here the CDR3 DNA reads TGTGCCAGCAGCGCCGTCTCTGGAAACACCATATATTTT.

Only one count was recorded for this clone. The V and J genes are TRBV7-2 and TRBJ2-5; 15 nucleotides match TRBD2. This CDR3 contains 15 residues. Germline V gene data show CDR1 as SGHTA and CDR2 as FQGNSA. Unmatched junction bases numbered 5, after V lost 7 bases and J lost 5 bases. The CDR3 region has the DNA TGTGCCAGCACCCTAGGGACTAGCGGGGGGGAGACCCAGTACTTC. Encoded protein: CASTLGTSGGETQYF. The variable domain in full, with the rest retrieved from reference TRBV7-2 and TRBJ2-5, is GAGVSQSPSNKVTEKGKDVELRCDPISGHTALYWYRQSLGQGLEFLIYFQGNSAPDKSGLPSDRFSAERTGGSVSTLTIQRTQQEDSAVYLCASTLGTSGGETQYFGPGTRLLVL.

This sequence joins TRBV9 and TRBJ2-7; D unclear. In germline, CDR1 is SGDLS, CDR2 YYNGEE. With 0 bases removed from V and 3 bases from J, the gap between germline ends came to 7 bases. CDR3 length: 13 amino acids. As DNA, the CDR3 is TGTGCCAGCAGCGTAGGGGCAGGCTACGAGCAGTACTTC. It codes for CASSVGAGYEQYF.

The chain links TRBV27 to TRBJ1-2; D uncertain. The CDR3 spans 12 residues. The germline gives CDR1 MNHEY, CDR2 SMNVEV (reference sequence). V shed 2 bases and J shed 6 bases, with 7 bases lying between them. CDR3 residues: CASSLDRDGYTF. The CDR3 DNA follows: TGTGCCAGCAGTTTAGACCGGGATGGCTACACCTTC.

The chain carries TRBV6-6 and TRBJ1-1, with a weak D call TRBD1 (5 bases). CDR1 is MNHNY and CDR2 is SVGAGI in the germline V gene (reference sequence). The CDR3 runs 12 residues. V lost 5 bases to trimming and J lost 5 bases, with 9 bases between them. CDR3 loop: CASSPGGTEAFF. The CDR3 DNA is TGTGCCAGCAGTCCGGGGGGGACTGAAGCTTTCTTT.

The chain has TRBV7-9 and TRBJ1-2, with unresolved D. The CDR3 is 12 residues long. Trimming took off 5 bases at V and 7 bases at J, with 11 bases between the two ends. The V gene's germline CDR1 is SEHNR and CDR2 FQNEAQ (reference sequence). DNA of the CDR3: TGTGCCAGCAGCCAGTCTGTTCTTGGCTACACCTTC. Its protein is CASSQSVLGYTF.

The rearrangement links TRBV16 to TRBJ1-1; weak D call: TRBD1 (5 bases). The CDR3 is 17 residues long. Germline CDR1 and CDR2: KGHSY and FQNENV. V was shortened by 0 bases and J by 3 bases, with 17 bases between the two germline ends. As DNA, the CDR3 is TGTGCCAGCAGCCAATCGATGACAGCCGCACGGGACACTGAAGCTTTCTTT. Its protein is CASSQSMTAARDTEAFF.

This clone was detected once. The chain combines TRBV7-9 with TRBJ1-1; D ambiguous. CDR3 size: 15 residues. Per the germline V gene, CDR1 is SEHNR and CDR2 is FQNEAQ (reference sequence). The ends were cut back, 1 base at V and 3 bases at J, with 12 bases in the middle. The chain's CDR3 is CASSLEGSGDTEAFF. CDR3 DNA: TGTGCCAGCAGCTTAGAGGGATCCGGGGACACTGAAGCTTTCTTT.

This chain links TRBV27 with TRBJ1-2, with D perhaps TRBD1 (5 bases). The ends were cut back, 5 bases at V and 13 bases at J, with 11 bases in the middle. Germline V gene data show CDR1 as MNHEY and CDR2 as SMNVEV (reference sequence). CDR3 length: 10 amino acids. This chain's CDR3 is CASSPRAGTF. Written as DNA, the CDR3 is TGTGCCAGCAGTCCCAGGGCAGGCACCTTC.

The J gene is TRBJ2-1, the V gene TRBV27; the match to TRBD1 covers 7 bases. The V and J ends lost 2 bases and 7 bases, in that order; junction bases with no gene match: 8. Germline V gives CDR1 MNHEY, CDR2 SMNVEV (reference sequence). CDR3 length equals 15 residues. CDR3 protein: CASSLRSRGYNEQFF. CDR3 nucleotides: TGTGCCAGCAGTTTAAGGTCCAGGGGGTATAATGAGCAGTTCTTC.

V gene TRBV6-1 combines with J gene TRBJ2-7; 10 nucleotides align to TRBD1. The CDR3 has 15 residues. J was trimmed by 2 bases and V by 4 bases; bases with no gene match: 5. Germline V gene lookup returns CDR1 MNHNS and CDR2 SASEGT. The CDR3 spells CASSAAGTGAYEQYF. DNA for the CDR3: TGTGCCAGCAGTGCCGCCGGGACAGGGGCCTACGAGCAGTACTTC.

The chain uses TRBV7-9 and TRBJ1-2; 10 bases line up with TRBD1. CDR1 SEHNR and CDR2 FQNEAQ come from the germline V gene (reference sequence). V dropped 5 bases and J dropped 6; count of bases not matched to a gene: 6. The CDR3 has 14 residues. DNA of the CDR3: TGTGCCAGCAGCACCTCCGGGACAGGGGATGGCTACACCTTC. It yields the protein CASSTSGTGDGYTF.

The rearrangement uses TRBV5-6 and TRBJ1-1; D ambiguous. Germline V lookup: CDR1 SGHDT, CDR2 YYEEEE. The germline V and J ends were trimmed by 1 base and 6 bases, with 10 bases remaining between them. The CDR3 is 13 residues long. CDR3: CASSLLLASEAFF. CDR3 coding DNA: TGTGCCAGCAGCTTGCTACTAGCTTCTGAAGCTTTCTTT.

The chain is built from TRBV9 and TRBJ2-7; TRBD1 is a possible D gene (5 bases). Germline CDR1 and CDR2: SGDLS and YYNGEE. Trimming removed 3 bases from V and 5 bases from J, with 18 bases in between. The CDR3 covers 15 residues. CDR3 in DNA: TGTGCCAGCAGCGCGCCCGGGCTAGGGGAAGACGAGCAGTACGTC. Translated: CASSAPGLGEDEQYV.

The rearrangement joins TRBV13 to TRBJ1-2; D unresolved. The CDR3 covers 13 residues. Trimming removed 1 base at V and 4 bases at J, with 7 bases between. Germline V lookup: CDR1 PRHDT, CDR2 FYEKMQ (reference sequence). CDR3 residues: CASSLDTGYGYTF. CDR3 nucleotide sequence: TGTGCCAGCAGCTTAGATACGGGCTATGGCTACACCTTC.

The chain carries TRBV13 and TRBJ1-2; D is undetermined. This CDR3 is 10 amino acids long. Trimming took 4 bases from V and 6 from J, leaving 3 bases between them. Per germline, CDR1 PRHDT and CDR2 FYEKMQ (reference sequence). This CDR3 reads CASSSDGYTF. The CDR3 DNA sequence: TGTGCCAGCAGCTCAGATGGCTACACCTTC. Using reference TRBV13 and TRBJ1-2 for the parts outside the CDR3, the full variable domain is AAGVIQSPRHLIKEKRETATLKCYPIPRHDTVYWYQQGPGQDPQFLISFYEKMQSDKGSIPDRFSAQQFSDYHSELNMSSLELGDSALYFCASSSDGYTFGSGTRLTVV.

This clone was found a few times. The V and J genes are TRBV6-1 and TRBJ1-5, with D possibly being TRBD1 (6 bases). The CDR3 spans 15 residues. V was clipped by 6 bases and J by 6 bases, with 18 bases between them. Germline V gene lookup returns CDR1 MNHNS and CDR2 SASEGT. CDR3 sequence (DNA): TGTGCCAGCAGCGAGGGGAAAACAGGGTTTCAGCCCCAGCATTTT. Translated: CASSEGKTGFQPQHF.

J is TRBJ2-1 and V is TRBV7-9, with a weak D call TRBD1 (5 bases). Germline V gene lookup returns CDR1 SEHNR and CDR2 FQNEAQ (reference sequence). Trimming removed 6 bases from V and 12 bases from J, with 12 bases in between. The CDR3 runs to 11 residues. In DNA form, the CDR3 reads TGTGCCAGCAGTCCTGACAGAAGGCAGTTCTTC. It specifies CASSPDRRQFF.

The CDR3 is CASSFQGDNYGYTF. The CDR3 DNA is TGTGCCAGCAGCTTTCAGGGGGACAACTATGGCTACACCTTC. The genes are TRBV5-4 and TRBJ1-2; 7 bases map to TRBD1. Germline V CDR1 and CDR2: SGHNT, YYREEE (reference sequence). V shed 2 bases, J shed 2 bases, and the junction held 3 bases outside the gene matches. The CDR3 sequence is 14 residues long.

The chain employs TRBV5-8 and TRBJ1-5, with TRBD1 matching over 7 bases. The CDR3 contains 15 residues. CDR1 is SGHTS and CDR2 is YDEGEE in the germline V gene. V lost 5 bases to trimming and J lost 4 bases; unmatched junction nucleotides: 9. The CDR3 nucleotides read TGTGCCAGCAGTCCTAGGACAGGCGATAATCAGCCCCAGCATTTT. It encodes CASSPRTGDNQPQHF.

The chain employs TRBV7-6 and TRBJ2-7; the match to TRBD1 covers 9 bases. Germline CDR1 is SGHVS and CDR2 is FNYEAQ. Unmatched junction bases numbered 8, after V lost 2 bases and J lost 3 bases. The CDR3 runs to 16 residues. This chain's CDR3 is CASSLRPPGQGYEQYF. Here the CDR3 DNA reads TGTGCCAGCAGCTTACGGCCACCGGGACAGGGCTACGAGCAGTACTTC.

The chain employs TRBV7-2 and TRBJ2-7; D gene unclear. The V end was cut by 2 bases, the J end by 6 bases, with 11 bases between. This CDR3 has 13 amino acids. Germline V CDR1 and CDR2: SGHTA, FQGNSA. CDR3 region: CASSLRPETEQYV. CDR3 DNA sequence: TGTGCCAGCAGCTTAAGGCCGGAGACCGAGCAGTACGTC.

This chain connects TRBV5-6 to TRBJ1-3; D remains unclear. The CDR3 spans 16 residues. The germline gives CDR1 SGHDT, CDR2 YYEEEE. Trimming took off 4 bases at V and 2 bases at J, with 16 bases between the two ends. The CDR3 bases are TGTGCCAGCAGCCTACCCCTCGGACTTACTGGAAACACCATATATTTT. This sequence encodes CASSLPLGLTGNTIYF.

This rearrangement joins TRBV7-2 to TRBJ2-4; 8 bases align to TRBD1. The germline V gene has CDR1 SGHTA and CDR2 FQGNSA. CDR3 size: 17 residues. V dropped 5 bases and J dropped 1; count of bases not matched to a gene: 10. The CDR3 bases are TGTGCCAGCAGCCAGTGGACAGGGAGCTTCGCCAAAAACATTCAGTACTTC. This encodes CASSQWTGSFAKNIQYF.

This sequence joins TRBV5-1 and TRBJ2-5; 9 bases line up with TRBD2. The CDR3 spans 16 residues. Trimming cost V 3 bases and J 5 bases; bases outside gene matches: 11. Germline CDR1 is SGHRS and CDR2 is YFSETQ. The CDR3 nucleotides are TGCGCCAGCAGCTCGGGGGGACTAGCCGCCCCTGAGACCCAGTACTTC. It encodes CASSSGGLAAPETQYF.

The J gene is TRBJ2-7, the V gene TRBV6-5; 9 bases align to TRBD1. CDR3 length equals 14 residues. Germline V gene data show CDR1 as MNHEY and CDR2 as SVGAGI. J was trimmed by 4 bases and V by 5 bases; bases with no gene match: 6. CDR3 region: CASSALGQGYEQYF. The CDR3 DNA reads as TGTGCCAGCAGTGCCCTAGGACAGGGGTACGAGCAGTACTTC.

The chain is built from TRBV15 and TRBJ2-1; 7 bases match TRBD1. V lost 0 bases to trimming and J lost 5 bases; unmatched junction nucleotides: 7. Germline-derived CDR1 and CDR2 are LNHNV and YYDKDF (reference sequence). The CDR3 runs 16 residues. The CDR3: CATSRDLRQGNNEQFF. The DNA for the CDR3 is TGTGCCACCAGCAGAGATCTGCGACAGGGCAACAATGAGCAGTTCTTC.